The 17 T cell receptor beta chains given below trace back to one sample, sequenced in a study of blood T cell repertoires in COVID-19. Generated by immunoSEQ multiplex PCR, the TCRdb table keeps only in-frame clones and is missing some. The data hold fewer than 45,000 clones, with around 81% observed a single time. Specimen: peripheral blood. Receptor source: a man between 35 and 55 years old with active or convalescent COVID-19.

The rearrangement links TRBV20-1 to TRBJ2-7; D gene uncertain. The CDR3 loop spans 11 amino acids. V shed 3 bases and J shed 3 bases, with 6 bases lying between them. Germline loops: CDR1 DFQATT, CDR2 SNEGSKA (reference sequence). The CDR3 region has the DNA TGCAGTGCTAGTAACTTCTACGAGCAGTACTTC. Its translation is CSASNFYEQYF.

The V and J genes are TRBV6-5 and TRBJ1-1; D gene ambiguous. The V end was cut by 7 bases, the J end by 6 bases, with 9 bases between. The germline CDR1 and CDR2 sequences are MNHEY and SVGAGI. This CDR3 has 11 amino acids. For the CDR3, the DNA is TGTGCCAGCACCGGGAGGGCTGAAGCTTTCTTT. Protein sequence: CASTGRAEAFF.

The chain combines TRBV6-2 or TRBV6-3 with TRBJ2-1, with D possibly TRBD1 on 5 matching bases. Trimming pared 5 bases from V and 0 bases from J, leaving 11 bases between. Germline V lookup: CDR1 MNHEY, CDR2 SVGEGT. The CDR3 is 15 amino acids. The CDR3 sequence is CASSRGPSSYNEQFF. The CDR3 DNA follows: TGTGCCAGCAGTAGGGGCCCCAGCTCCTACAATGAGCAGTTCTTC.

This chain links TRBV10-3 with TRBJ2-1, with 10 bases identical to TRBD2. The V gene end was trimmed by 0 bases and the J gene end by 5 bases; junction bases not matched to a gene: 4. This CDR3 comprises 16 residues. Looked up from germline, CDR1 is ENHRY and CDR2 is SYGVKD. CDR3 bases: TGTGCCATCAGTGAGTCGAGGCTAGCGGGGGACAATGAGCAGTTCTTC. Protein product: CAISESRLAGDNEQFF.

J is TRBJ1-5 and V is TRBV5-5; TRBD1 is a possible D gene (5 bases). The germline V gene has CDR1 SGHKS and CDR2 YYEKEE (reference sequence). V was cut by 4 bases and J by 0 bases, with 11 bases left in between. CDR3 length: 15 amino acids. The CDR3 sequence is CASSHGGNSNQPQHF. The CDR3 DNA reads TGTGCCAGCAGCCATGGGGGGAATAGCAATCAGCCCCAGCATTTT.

V usage is TRBV10-1 and J usage is TRBJ2-1; 11 nucleotides match TRBD2. The CDR3 contains 19 residues. V lost 3 bases and J lost 4; bases outside the gene matches: 14. The germline CDR1 and CDR2 sequences are WNHNN and SYGVQD (reference sequence). The CDR3 protein is CASSDGGVASGGFYNEQFF. The CDR3 region has the DNA TGCGCCAGCAGTGACGGCGGAGTGGCTAGCGGGGGGTTTTACAATGAGCAGTTCTTC.

The CDR3: CASSMAGGPDTQYF. CDR3 DNA: TGTGCCAGTAGTATGGCGGGGGGTCCAGATACGCAGTATTTT. The chain employs TRBV19 and TRBJ2-3; 8 bases fit TRBD2. The ends lost 3 bases at V and 4 bases at J; junction bases unmatched: 3. CDR1 and CDR2 from the germline V gene are LNHDA and SQIVND (reference sequence). There are 14 residues in the CDR3.

This chain joins TRBV5-1 and TRBJ1-6, with 11 bases lining up with TRBD1. Germline lookup yields CDR1 SGHRS and CDR2 YFSETQ. The junction had 9 bases not matched to a gene; V was cut back by 4 bases and J by 9 bases. The CDR3 sequence is 16 residues long. Written as DNA, the CDR3 is TGCGCCAGCAGCGCAACCGGGACAGGGGGTGGTTCACCCCTCCACTTT. Its protein is CASSATGTGGGSPLHF.

Only a few counts were recorded for this clone. The chain combines TRBV27 with TRBJ2-7, with a tentative D call TRBD1 (6 bases). With 6 bases removed from V and 1 base from J, the gap between germline ends came to 10 bases. Germline CDR1 reads MNHEY; CDR2 reads SMNVEV (reference sequence). This CDR3 is built from 13 residues. Written as DNA, the CDR3 is TGTGCCAGCAGCCCGACAGGATCCTACGAGCAGTACTTC. Residues: CASSPTGSYEQYF.

CDR3 loop: CATRQGYEQYF. CDR3 coding DNA: TGTGCCACTCGACAGGGTTACGAGCAGTACTTC. The V gene is TRBV10-3, the J gene TRBJ2-7, with 7 bases that match TRBD1. Germline V gene lookup returns CDR1 ENHRY and CDR2 SYGVKD. This CDR3 is 11 amino acids long. Trimming cost V 10 bases and J 4 bases; bases outside gene matches: 4.

This clone was detected only once. The V and J genes are TRBV7-8 and TRBJ1-4; D may be TRBD1 (5 bases). The CDR3 contains 13 residues. Deletions cut 1 base from V and 7 bases from J, with 7 bases between. CDR1 and CDR2 (germline): SGHVS, FQNEAQ. CDR3 nucleotides: TGTGCCAGCAGCTTAGGTGGGGCTGAAAAACTGTTTTTT. Its translation: CASSLGGAEKLFF.

This rearrangement joins TRBV7-9 to TRBJ1-2; D is perhaps TRBD1 (5 bases). Trimming removed 6 bases from V and 8 bases from J, with 16 bases in between. This CDR3 contains 13 residues. Germline V CDR1 and CDR2: SEHNR, FQNEAQ (reference sequence). The DNA for the CDR3 is TGTGCCAGCAGTCCCCTCCAGGGAGGCGGCTACACCTTC. Protein product: CASSPLQGGGYTF.

The chain links TRBV11-3 to TRBJ1-3, with D perhaps TRBD1 (6 bases). The germline V gene encodes CDR1 SGHNT and CDR2 YENEEA. V dropped 5 bases and J dropped 3 bases, with 14 bases sitting between them. This CDR3 comprises 15 residues. The DNA of the CDR3 is TGTGCCAGCAGCCCTCAGGGGATGGTTGGAAACACCATATATTTT. This encodes CASSPQGMVGNTIYF.

J is TRBJ1-2 and V is TRBV5-4; D possibly corresponds to TRBD1 (6 bases). CDR3 length equals 15 residues. Trimming left V 4 bases short and J 2 bases short, with 15 bases between. CDR1 and CDR2 (germline): SGHNT, YYREEE (reference sequence). CDR3 nucleotide sequence: TGTGCCAGCAGCCCCTGGGATGGGGGCAACTATGGCTACACCTTC. This encodes CASSPWDGGNYGYTF.

The rearrangement uses TRBV11-3 and TRBJ2-5; the match to TRBD2 covers 9 bases. The germline V gene encodes CDR1 SGHNT and CDR2 YENEEA. The CDR3 spans 16 residues. The J segment lost 5 bases and the V segment lost 0 bases, leaving 7 bases of the junction unmatched. The CDR3 coding sequence is TGTGCCAGCAGCTTAGATGCAGCGGGGGGCCGTGAGACCCAGTACTTC. The encoded protein is CASSLDAAGGRETQYF.

This chain joins TRBV7-2 and TRBJ1-6; D perhaps matches TRBD1 (6 bases). The CDR3 totals 17 residues. CDR1 is SGHTA and CDR2 is FQGNSA in the germline V gene. V was cut by 5 bases and J by 7 bases, with 21 bases left in between. The CDR3 loop is CASSPIGQKRGNSPLHF. The DNA of the CDR3 is TGTGCCAGCAGCCCGATCGGTCAAAAAAGGGGGAATTCACCCCTCCACTTT.

The genes are TRBV19 and TRBJ2-1, with 7 bases lining up with TRBD1. CDR3 size: 15 residues. The V gene end was trimmed by 3 bases and the J gene end by 4 bases; junction bases not matched to a gene: 6. Germline CDR1 reads LNHDA; CDR2 reads SQIVND (reference sequence). CDR3 sequence: CASSITGQTYNEQFF. The CDR3 DNA reads as TGTGCCAGTAGTATTACGGGACAGACTTACAATGAGCAGTTCTTC.